Below are 27 T cell receptor beta chains sequenced from a single sample in a study of cytomegalovirus exposure and HLA in healthy donors. The PCR made use of 60 Vbeta and 13 Jbeta primers. The method was immunoSEQ multiplex PCR; TCRdb's version includes in-frame clones alone and lacks a portion of them. The table shows 50,000 to 65,000 clones, with roughly 70% occurring only once. The sample consisted of PBMCs. These TCRs come from a man aged 50 to 60 in good health and CMV-seropositive.

This chain connects TRBV28 to TRBJ2-7; D gene uncertain. V was pared by 7 bases and J by 0 bases, with 10 bases between. The CDR3 sequence is 13 residues long. Germline CDR1 is MDHEN and CDR2 is SYDVKM. CDR3: CASTPDNSYEQYF. The CDR3 DNA sequence: TGTGCCAGCACCCCCGACAACTCCTACGAGCAGTACTTC. Combining the CDR3 with reference TRBV28 and TRBJ2-7 gives the whole variable domain DVKVTQSSRYLVKRTGEKVFLECVQDMDHENMFWYRQDPGLGLRLIYFSYDVKMKEKGDIPEGYSVSREKKERFSLILESASTNQTSMYLCASTPDNSYEQYFGPGTRLTVT.

The chain combines TRBV9 with TRBJ2-7, with TRBD1 as a possible D gene (6 bases). This CDR3 has 15 residues. From germline, CDR1 is SGDLS and CDR2 YYNGEE. The V gene lost 1 base and the J gene lost 0 bases, with 11 bases spanning the gap. This chain's CDR3 is CASSVRDTSSYEQYF. The CDR3 nucleotides are TGTGCCAGCAGCGTAAGGGACACGAGCTCCTACGAGCAGTACTTC. Combining the CDR3 with reference TRBV9 and TRBJ2-7 gives the whole variable domain DSGVTQTPKHLITATGQRVTLRCSPRSGDLSVYWYQQSLDQGLQFLIQYYNGEERAKGNILERFSAQQFPDLHSELNLSSLELGDSALYFCASSVRDTSSYEQYFGPGTRLTVT.

The chain has TRBV5-4 and TRBJ2-1, with 9 bases aligning to TRBD2. Germline CDR1 SGHNT, CDR2 YYREEE (reference sequence). After removal of 0 bases from V and 6 bases from J, the junction contained 7 bases not matched to a gene. The CDR3 is made up of 16 amino acids. CDR3 DNA sequence: TGTGCCAGCAGCTTGGCTAGCGGGACCCCCCGCAATGAGCAGTTCTTC. Translating gives CASSLASGTPRNEQFF.

This chain links TRBV4-3 with TRBJ2-5; TRBD1 matches 9 bases. The CDR3 consists of 16 residues. Germline CDR1 reads LGHNA; CDR2 reads YSLEER. Trimming removed 1 base from V and 11 bases from J; junction bases left unmatched: 14. In DNA form, the CDR3 reads TGCGCCAGCAGCCAAGGAAACCGGGACAGGGTTGGGGTGCAGTACTTC. Amino acid sequence: CASSQGNRDRVGVQYF.

V and J are TRBV7-2 and TRBJ2-1; 10 nucleotides match TRBD1. Trimming took 4 bases from V and 0 from J; bases not matched to a gene: 0. This CDR3 spans 15 amino acids. From germline, CDR1 is SGHTA and CDR2 FQGNSA. CDR3 in DNA: TGTGCCAGCAGCTGGGACAGGGGCTCCTACAATGAGCAGTTCTTC. Its translation: CASSWDRGSYNEQFF.

This clone was recorded a few times. V is TRBV10-3 and J is TRBJ2-7; 8 bases line up with TRBD2. The CDR3 is 13 amino acids. After removal of 11 bases from V and 0 bases from J, the junction contained 6 bases not matched to a gene. CDR1 ENHRY and CDR2 SYGVKD come from the germline V gene. The CDR3, as DNA: TGTGCCCATCGGGGGGGAAGCTCCTACGAGCAGTACTTC. The encoded protein is CAHRGGSSYEQYF.

The chain couples TRBV5-8 to TRBJ1-6; TRBD1 aligns across 8 bases. Losses at the gene ends were 0 bases for V and 10 bases for J; bases not matched to a gene: 6. Germline CDR1 is SGHTS and CDR2 is YDEGEE. CDR3 length: 15 amino acids. The CDR3 nucleotides are TGTGCCAGCAGCTTGGATCAGGGGGCAGGGTCACCCCTCCACTTT. Translated, it gives CASSLDQGAGSPLHF.

The chain carries TRBV11-3 and TRBJ2-7, with TRBD1 matching over 9 bases. The germline CDR1 and CDR2 sequences are SGHNT and YENEEA. V trimming: 5 bases; J trimming: 2 bases; junction bases outside the gene matches: 4. This CDR3 contains 14 residues. CDR3 loop: CASSPRQGAYEQYF. CDR3 bases: TGTGCCAGCAGCCCTCGACAGGGGGCCTACGAGCAGTACTTC.

The chain has TRBV9 and TRBJ2-7, with TRBD1 matching 8 bases. V lost 0 bases and J lost 7; bases outside the gene matches: 12. CDR1 is SGDLS and CDR2 is YYNGEE in the germline V gene. CDR3 length: 16 amino acids. The CDR3 region has the DNA TGTGCCAGCAGCGTAGGGTCCCCAGGGGGCGCCTCTGAGCAGTACTTC. Its translation: CASSVGSPGGASEQYF. The full variable domain, rest sourced from reference TRBV9 and TRBJ2-7, is DSGVTQTPKHLITATGQRVTLRCSPRSGDLSVYWYQQSLDQGLQFLIQYYNGEERAKGNILERFSAQQFPDLHSELNLSSLELGDSALYFCASSVGSPGGASEQYFGPGTRLTVT.

The genes are TRBV28 and TRBJ1-1; D possibly corresponds to TRBD1 (6 bases). The CDR3 spans 16 residues. CDR1 and CDR2 from the germline V gene are MDHEN and SYDVKM. Trimming shortened V by 5 bases and J by 1 base, and 17 bases separated the two germline ends. The CDR3 spells CASSPGRGAWNTEAFF. The CDR3, as DNA: TGTGCCAGCAGTCCCGGGCGGGGGGCCTGGAACACTGAAGCTTTCTTT.

The J gene is TRBJ2-7, the V gene TRBV30, with 7 bases identical to TRBD1. The CDR3 contains 14 residues. Unmatched junction bases numbered 8, after V lost 0 bases and J lost 6 bases. Germline V gives CDR1 GTSNPN, CDR2 SVGIG (reference sequence). CDR3 DNA sequence: TGTGCCTGGAGTGTTAGGGACAGTGCCAGCGAGCAGTACTTC. Its translation is CAWSVRDSASEQYF.

This clone was seen more than once but under ten times. The J gene is TRBJ2-5, the V gene TRBV5-1; D remains unclear. The CDR3 length is 13 residues. Germline CDR1 and CDR2: SGHRS and YFSETQ. The V and J ends lost 3 bases and 5 bases respectively, with 11 bases between them. The CDR3 region is CASSSPPGETQYF. DNA of the CDR3: TGCGCCAGCAGCTCCCCGCCCGGGGAGACCCAGTACTTC. The full variable domain, completed using reference TRBV5-1 and TRBJ2-5, is KAGVTQTPRYLIKTRGQQVTLSCSPISGHRSVSWYQQTPGQGLQFLFEYFSETQRNKGNFPGRFSGRQFSNSRSEMNVSTLELGDSALYLCASSSPPGETQYFGPGTRLLVL.

The V gene is TRBV11-2, the J gene TRBJ2-2, with 8 bases aligning to TRBD1. The V segment lost 5 bases and the J segment 4 bases; nucleotides outside the gene matches: 12. The CDR3 is made up of 17 amino acids. Germline CDR1 is SGHAT and CDR2 is FQNNGV. This CDR3 is CASSVLQGALSTGELFF. Here the CDR3 DNA reads TGTGCCAGCAGCGTGCTCCAGGGGGCGTTAAGCACCGGGGAGCTGTTTTTT. Drawing the rest from reference TRBV11-2 and TRBJ2-2, the complete variable domain is EAGVAQSPRYKIIEKRQSVAFWCNPISGHATLYWYQQILGQGPKLLIQFQNNGVVDDSQLPKDRFSAERLKGVDSTLKIQPAKLEDSAVYLCASSVLQGALSTGELFFGEGSRLTVL.

This clone was observed a single time. The V call is TRBV4-1, the J call TRBJ1-1, with TRBD1 matching over 8 bases. The CDR3 totals 18 residues. The V segment lost 0 bases and the J segment 11 bases; nucleotides outside the gene matches: 20. Germline values: CDR1 MGHRA, CDR2 YSYEKL. CDR3 protein: CASSQEPAPGGALGGAFF. In nucleotides, the CDR3 is TGCGCCAGCAGCCAAGAACCCGCCCCAGGGGGCGCATTGGGGGGGGCTTTCTTT.

The V call is TRBV7-2, the J call TRBJ1-2; TRBD1 matches at 11 bases. The length of the CDR3 is 15 residues. Trimming took 4 bases from V and 4 from J; bases not matched to a gene: 5. Germline CDR1 SGHTA, CDR2 FQGNSA. CDR3 sequence: CASSSSGTGGYGYTF. As DNA, the CDR3 is TGTGCCAGCAGCTCCTCGGGGACAGGGGGCTATGGCTACACCTTC.

The chain employs TRBV2 and TRBJ1-1, with D perhaps TRBD1 (5 bases). The CDR3 sequence is 13 residues long. Germline values: CDR1 SNHLY, CDR2 FYNNEI. The ends were cut back, 2 bases at V and 6 bases at J, with 10 bases in the middle. The CDR3, as DNA: TGTGCCAGCAGTGAACAGGGACTCTCTGAAGCTTTCTTT. This encodes CASSEQGLSEAFF.

V gene TRBV5-1 combines with J gene TRBJ1-4; TRBD1 might be the D (5 bases). Trimming left V 0 bases short and J 8 bases short, with 11 bases between. CDR1 and CDR2 (germline): SGHRS, YFSETQ. This CDR3 is built from 14 residues. CDR3 loop: CASSLGGASEKLFF. In DNA form, the CDR3 reads TGCGCCAGCAGCTTGGGCGGGGCGAGCGAAAAACTGTTTTTT.

CDR3 DNA: TGTGCCAGCAGTTTCCTTGGGGGGGAAGCGTACGAGCAGTACTTC. Encoded protein: CASSFLGGEAYEQYF. This chain uses TRBV27 with TRBJ2-7, with 7 bases fitting TRBD2. The length of the CDR3 is 15 residues. Germline CDR1 MNHEY, CDR2 SMNVEV (reference sequence). Losses at the gene ends were 3 bases for V and 4 bases for J; bases not matched to a gene: 9.

V gene TRBV5-1 combines with J gene TRBJ1-2; 12 bases line up with TRBD1. This CDR3 spans 15 amino acids. J gave up 6 bases and V 0 bases, and 3 bases lay outside the gene matches. In germline, CDR1 is SGHRS, CDR2 YFSETQ. The CDR3 region has the DNA TGCGCCAGCAGCTTGGCGGGACAGGGGGCGCATGGCTACACCTTC. Amino acid sequence: CASSLAGQGAHGYTF.

This clone was observed a handful of times. The chain couples TRBV27 to TRBJ1-2; TRBD1 agrees at 8 bases. CDR1 is MNHEY, CDR2 SMNVEV, per germline (reference sequence). CDR3 length equals 16 residues. The trim removed 5 bases at V and 4 bases at J, leaving 12 bases unmatched. CDR3 sequence (DNA): TGTGCCAGCAGTCCAGGTCCCGGGACAGGAATCTATGGCTACACCTTC. This translates into CASSPGPGTGIYGYTF.

The V call is TRBV5-1, the J call TRBJ1-1; TRBD1 matches 9 bases. V was clipped by 5 bases and J by 4 bases; unmatched bases: 3. The CDR3 runs 13 residues. Looked up from germline, CDR1 is SGHRS and CDR2 is YFSETQ. The CDR3 nucleotides read TGCGCCAGCAGAACGACAGGGGGCACTGAAGCTTTCTTT. Protein product: CASRTTGGTEAFF.

The sample holds one count of this clone. The chain combines TRBV27 with TRBJ1-2, with TRBD1 matching over 9 bases. Germline values: CDR1 MNHEY, CDR2 SMNVEV (reference sequence). The CDR3 loop spans 14 amino acids. Losses at the gene ends were 6 bases for V and 4 bases for J; bases not matched to a gene: 6. The CDR3 is CASSQTGGGYGYTF. CDR3 bases: TGTGCCAGCAGCCAAACAGGGGGCGGCTATGGCTACACCTTC.

The chain links TRBV18 to TRBJ1-5, with D possibly being TRBD1 (6 bases). Germline CDR1 KGHSH, CDR2 LQKENI. This CDR3 comprises 15 residues. V lost 2 bases and J lost 9, with 17 bases in between. The CDR3 DNA reads as TGTGCCAGCTCACCAGCAGGGGACCAGAGGGGGCCCCAGCATTTT. Translating gives CASSPAGDQRGPQHF.

This chain joins TRBV29-1 and TRBJ2-7; TRBD2 matches at 9 bases. The trim removed 2 bases at V and 4 bases at J, leaving 6 bases unmatched. The germline V gene encodes CDR1 SQVTM and CDR2 ANQGSEA. The CDR3 extends over 14 amino acids. The CDR3 reads CSVERASGTYEQYF. The CDR3 nucleotides are TGCAGCGTTGAAAGGGCTAGCGGGACGTACGAGCAGTACTTC.

The chain is built from TRBV7-9 and TRBJ2-7; D gene ambiguous. Germline V CDR1 and CDR2: SEHNR, FQNEAQ (reference sequence). The CDR3 is made up of 12 amino acids. Trimming shortened V by 5 bases and J by 4 bases, and 9 bases separated the two germline ends. The CDR3 region has the DNA TGTGCCAGCAGCCTAGTAAAATACGAGCAGTACTTC. This encodes CASSLVKYEQYF.

This chain connects TRBV2 to TRBJ2-7; 9 bases align to TRBD1. Germline CDR1 and CDR2: SNHLY and FYNNEI. This CDR3 contains 15 residues. Trimming cost V 4 bases and J 4 bases; bases outside gene matches: 8. This CDR3 is CASSGGTGNGYEQYF. The CDR3 DNA reads TGTGCCAGCAGTGGGGGGACAGGGAATGGATACGAGCAGTACTTC.

This chain connects TRBV2 to TRBJ2-2; perhaps TRBD1 as D (5 bases). The CDR3 is 14 residues long. The ends were cut back, 6 bases at V and 1 base at J, with 9 bases in the middle. Germline V CDR1 and CDR2: SNHLY, FYNNEI. CDR3 residues: CASRITGNTGELFF. The CDR3 DNA reads TGTGCCAGCAGAATTACAGGGAACACCGGGGAGCTGTTTTTT.